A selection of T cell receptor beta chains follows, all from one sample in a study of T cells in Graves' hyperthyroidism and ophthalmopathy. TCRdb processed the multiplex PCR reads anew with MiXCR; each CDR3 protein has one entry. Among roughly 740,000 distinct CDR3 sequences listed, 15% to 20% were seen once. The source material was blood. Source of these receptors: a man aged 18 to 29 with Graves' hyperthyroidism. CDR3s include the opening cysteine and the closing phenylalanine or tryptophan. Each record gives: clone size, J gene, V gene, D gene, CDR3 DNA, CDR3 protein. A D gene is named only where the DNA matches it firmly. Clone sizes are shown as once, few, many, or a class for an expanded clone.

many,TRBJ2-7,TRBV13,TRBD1,TGTGCCAGCAGACTCACCGGGACAGGCGCCTACGAGCAGTACTTC,CASRLTGTGAYEQYF
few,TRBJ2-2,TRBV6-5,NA,TGTGCCAGCAGTTACGAAAACACCGGGGAGCTGTTTTTT,CASSYENTGELFF
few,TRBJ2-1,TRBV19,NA,TGTGCCAGTAGTATGACAACCTCAGGTCAGAGCTCCTACAATGAGCAGTTCTTC,CASSMTTSGQSSYNEQFF
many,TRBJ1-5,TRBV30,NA,TGTGCCTTCGACGCGGGGGGTAATCAGCCCCAGCATTTT,CAFDAGGNQPQHF
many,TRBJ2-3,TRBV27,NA,TGTGCCAGCAGTTTAGGGGCAACTAGAGCGGATTTGACAGATACGCAGTATTTT,CASSLGATRADLTDTQYF
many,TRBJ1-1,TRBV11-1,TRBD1,TGTGCCAGCAGACCCGGGACAGCCGAGCGAACTGAAGCTTTCTTT,CASRPGTAERTEAFF
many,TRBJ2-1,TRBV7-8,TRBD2,TGTGCCAGCAGCTTAGCTCCGGGACTAGCGGGAGGAGGCTACAATGAGCAGTTCTTC,CASSLAPGLAGGGYNEQFF
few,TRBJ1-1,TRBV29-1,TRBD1,TGCAGCGTGAAAGACAGGGCTCCTGAAGCTTTCTTT,CSVKDRAPEAFF
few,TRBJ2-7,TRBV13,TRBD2,TGTGCCAGCAGCATTAGGACTAGAGGCCACGAGCAGTACTTC,CASSIRTRGHEQYF
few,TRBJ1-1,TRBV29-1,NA,TGCAGCGTGCCGCAGGAGACTGAAGCTTTCTTT,CSVPQETEAFF